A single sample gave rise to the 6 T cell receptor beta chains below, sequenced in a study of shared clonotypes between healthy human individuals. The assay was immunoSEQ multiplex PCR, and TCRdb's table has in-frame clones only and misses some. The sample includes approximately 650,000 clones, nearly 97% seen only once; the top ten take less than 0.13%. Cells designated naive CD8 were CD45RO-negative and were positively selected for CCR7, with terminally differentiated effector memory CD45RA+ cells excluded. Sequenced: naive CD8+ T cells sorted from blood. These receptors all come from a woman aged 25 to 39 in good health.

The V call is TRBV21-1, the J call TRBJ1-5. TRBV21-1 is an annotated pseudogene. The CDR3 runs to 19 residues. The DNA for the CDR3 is TGTGCCAGCAGCAAACAAACAATAAGGTCGGGGGATGGCAATCAGCCCCAGCATTTT. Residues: CASSKQTIRSGDGNQPQHF.

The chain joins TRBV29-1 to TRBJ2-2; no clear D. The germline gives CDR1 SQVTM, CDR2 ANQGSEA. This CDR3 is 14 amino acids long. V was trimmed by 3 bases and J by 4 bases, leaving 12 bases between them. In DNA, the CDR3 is TGCAGCGTTGAGCCCCGCTTGGGCACCGGGGAGCTGTTTTTT. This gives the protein CSVEPRLGTGELFF.

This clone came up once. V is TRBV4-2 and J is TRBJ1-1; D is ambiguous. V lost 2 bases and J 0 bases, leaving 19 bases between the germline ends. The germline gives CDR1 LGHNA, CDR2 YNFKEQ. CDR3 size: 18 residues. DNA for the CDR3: TGTGCCAGCAGCCAAACAGCAAGGCCGATAACTCTGAACACTGAAGCTTTCTTT. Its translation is CASSQTARPITLNTEAFF.

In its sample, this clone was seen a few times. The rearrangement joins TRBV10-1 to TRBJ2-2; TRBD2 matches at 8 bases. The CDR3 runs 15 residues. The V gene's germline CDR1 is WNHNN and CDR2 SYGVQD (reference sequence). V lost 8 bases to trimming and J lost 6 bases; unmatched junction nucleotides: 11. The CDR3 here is CASGSGTSDPGELFF. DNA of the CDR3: TGCGCCAGCGGATCCGGGACTAGTGACCCCGGGGAGCTGTTTTTT.

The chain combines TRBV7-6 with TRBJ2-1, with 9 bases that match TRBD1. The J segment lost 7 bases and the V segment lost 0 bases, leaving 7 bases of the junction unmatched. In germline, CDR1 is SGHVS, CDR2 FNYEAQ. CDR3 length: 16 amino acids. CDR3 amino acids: CASSLAWTGVGNEQFF. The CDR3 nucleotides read TGTGCCAGCAGCTTAGCGTGGACAGGGGTTGGGAATGAGCAGTTCTTC.

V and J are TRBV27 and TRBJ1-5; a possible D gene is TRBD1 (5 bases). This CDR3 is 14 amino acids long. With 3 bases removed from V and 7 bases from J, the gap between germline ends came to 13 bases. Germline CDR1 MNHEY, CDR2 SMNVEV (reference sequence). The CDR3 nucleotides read TGTGCCAGCAGTTTGGGAGGGGAGATACAGCCCCAGCATTTT. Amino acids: CASSLGGEIQPQHF.